This T cell receptor beta chain was identified in a study of T cell changes during pregnancy in multiple sclerosis. The J segment lost 8 bases and the V segment lost 2 bases, leaving 8 bases of the junction unmatched. Germline V gene sequence: CDR1 SGHNT, CDR2 YYREEE (reference sequence). This CDR3 is built from 14 residues. Method: immunoSEQ multiplex PCR; TCRdb's copy keeps in-frame clones and lacks some. The table records fewer than 50,000 clones, 85% to 95% of them present only once. The V call is TRBV5-4, the J call TRBJ1-2; 8 nucleotides match TRBD1. The sample consisted of CD8+ T cells from peripheral blood mononuclear cells, taken before pregnancy. This TCR was sampled from a female donor with multiple sclerosis, enrolled in a pregnancy study. CDR3 sequence: CASSFYSGGVGYTF. The DNA for the CDR3 is TGTGCCAGCAGCTTTTATTCAGGGGGCGTAGGCTACACCTTC.